The sequence of this T cell receptor beta chain was determined in a study of T cells in Graves' hyperthyroidism and ophthalmopathy. Findings of the study overall: In blood, most of the thyroid clonotypes expanded above 0.001 were also present.

Researchers took RNA transcripts and amplified the TCR beta CDR3 regions from them. The HTBI set primed first-round TCR CDR3 RT-PCR. TCRdb called the multiplex PCR reads again in MiXCR, with one record for every CDR3 protein. The sample includes hundreds of thousands of distinct CDR3 sequences, approximately 14% of them seen just once. Many counts were recorded for this clonotype. The antigen is unknown. The CDR3 spans 14 residues. In germline, CDR1 is KGHDR, CDR2 SFDVKD. V was clipped by 6 bases and J by 1 base, with 11 bases between them. Enrolled ophthalmopathy patients presented with a Clinical Activity Score of at least 3, a NOSPECS grade of at least 4, and disease duration under 3 months. The authors took PBMCs from about 9.5 ml fresh peripheral blood.

Sample: blood. This sequence joins TRBV24-1 and TRBJ1-1, with a weak D call TRBD1 (6 bases). This TCR came from a man aged 18 to 30 with Graves' ophthalmopathy. CDR3 region: CATSSGAKNTEAFF. As DNA, the CDR3 is TGTGCCACCAGTTCAGGGGCGAAGAACACTGAAGCTTTCTTT.